The 21 T cell receptor beta chains in this list originate from one sample, sequenced in a study of neoadjuvant anti-PD-1 for oral cavity cancer (dated by TCRdb to about 2021). Sample time point, as interpreted from the label and publication: after neoadjuvant nivolumab, at surgical resection. The library was obtained by the immunoSEQ multiplex PCR assay. The clones in this table, taken by TCRdb from immuneACCESS, are in-frame only. Not every clone is retained; where verified, under half of the shortfall comes from an unresolved V gene, and the cause of the rest is unknown. The sample table shows approximately 37,000 clones, and about 36% are seen once. About a sixth of the sample lies in the top ten. Specimen: tumor tissue, collected after nivolumab (anti-PD-1) treatment. These receptors were collected from a person aged 35-79 years with oral cavity squamous cell carcinoma.

The V call is TRBV20-1, the J call TRBJ1-1; no definite D call. Germline V CDR1 and CDR2: DFQATT, SNEGSKA (reference sequence). Trimming left V 4 bases short and J 2 bases short, with 5 bases between. The CDR3 is 11 amino acids. The CDR3, as DNA: TGCAGTGCTATGTTTAACACTGAAGCTTTCTTT. Amino acids: CSAMFNTEAFF.

This chain connects TRBV7-9 to TRBJ2-1; D possibly matches TRBD1 or TRBD2 (5 bases each). From germline, CDR1 is SEHNR and CDR2 FQNEAQ (reference sequence). Trimming cost V 2 bases and J 9 bases, with 8 bases left between them. This CDR3 spans 12 amino acids. CDR3: CASSLWGTEQFF. The DNA for the CDR3 is TGTGCCAGCAGCTTATGGGGGACTGAGCAGTTCTTC.

This clone was detected many times. The chain recombines TRBV11-2 with TRBJ1-1, with D possibly being TRBD1 (6 bases). CDR1 is SGHAT and CDR2 is FQNNGV in the germline V gene. The CDR3 runs to 14 residues. Trimming shortened V by 0 bases and J by 10 bases, and 15 bases separated the two germline ends. The CDR3 bases are TGTGCCAGCAGCTTAGATCAGGGGTTTCGACGAGCTTTCTTT. Translation gives CASSLDQGFRRAFF.

The rearrangement joins TRBV6-5 to TRBJ2-2; the D gene could be TRBD1 or TRBD2 (6 bases each). Trimming pared 2 bases from V and 0 bases from J, leaving 10 bases between. The CDR3 extends over 16 amino acids. Germline CDR1 is MNHEY and CDR2 is SVGAGI. The CDR3 DNA reads as TGTGCCAGCAGTTACCCCGGGGGCGCGAACACCGGGGAGCTGTTTTTT. It is translated as CASSYPGGANTGELFF.

This chain connects TRBV9 to TRBJ1-3, with D unclear. Germline CDR1 reads SGDLS; CDR2 reads YYNGEE. Deletions cut 4 bases from V and 4 bases from J, with 9 bases between. The CDR3 runs to 13 residues. In DNA, the CDR3 is TGTGCCAGCAGCCCCGATATGGGAAACACCATATATTTT. It codes for CASSPDMGNTIYF.

This clone was observed a few times. The rearrangement uses TRBV27 and TRBJ1-2; D possibly corresponds to TRBD1 (5 bases). Trimming pared 5 bases from V and 5 bases from J, leaving 12 bases between. The germline V gene encodes CDR1 MNHEY and CDR2 SMNVEV (reference sequence). There are 13 residues in the CDR3. The CDR3 loop is CASSRGRVYGYTF. The CDR3 DNA reads as TGTGCCAGCAGTCGGGGACGGGTATATGGCTACACCTTC.

This clone was seen more than once but under ten times. The DNA of the CDR3 is TGTGCCAGCAGGTTTATGGGGGGTTCTAACACCGGGGAGCTGTTTTTT. It specifies CASRFMGGSNTGELFF. The chain carries TRBV28 and TRBJ2-2; perhaps TRBD2 as D (6 bases). CDR1 is MDHEN and CDR2 is SYDVKM in the germline V gene. CDR3 size: 16 residues. V was cut by 6 bases and J by 2 bases, with 16 bases left in between.

V and J are TRBV2 and TRBJ2-2; 7 bases are a match to TRBD1. Trimming cost V 5 bases and J 1 base; bases outside gene matches: 7. CDR1 is SNHLY, CDR2 FYNNEI, per germline. The CDR3 consists of 16 residues. The CDR3 loop reads CASSIQGNKNTGELFF. The CDR3 bases are TGTGCCAGCAGTATACAGGGGAATAAGAACACCGGGGAGCTGTTTTTT.

This clone was detected many times. V and J are TRBV2 and TRBJ2-5; D tentatively fits TRBD1 or TRBD2 (5 bases each). Germline V gene lookup returns CDR1 SNHLY and CDR2 FYNNEI. Trimming cost V 3 bases and J 4 bases, with 12 bases left between them. CDR3 length: 14 residues. Here the CDR3 DNA reads TGTGCCAGCAGTGACGCCGGGACCCCAGAGACCCAGTACTTC. Translating it yields CASSDAGTPETQYF.

The chain links TRBV15 to TRBJ1-5; a weak D match, TRBD1 (5 bases). Deletions cut 1 base from V and 4 bases from J, with 14 bases between. There are 16 residues in the CDR3. From germline, CDR1 is LNHNV and CDR2 YYDKDF (reference sequence). As DNA, the CDR3 is TGTGCCACCAGCAGAGGCCGGGGGGGGAGGAATCAGCCCCAGCATTTT. As protein: CATSRGRGGRNQPQHF.

This clone was seen repeatedly, ten times or more. This chain connects TRBV5-4 to TRBJ2-5; D call uncertain. The CDR3 is 13 residues long. V lost 0 bases to trimming and J lost 4 bases, with 7 bases between them. CDR1 and CDR2 from the germline V gene are SGHNT and YYREEE (reference sequence). CDR3 amino acids: CASSLVPVETQYF. The DNA for the CDR3 is TGTGCCAGCAGCTTGGTCCCGGTAGAGACCCAGTACTTC. The complete variable domain, with remaining parts taken from reference TRBV5-4 and TRBJ2-5, reads ETGVTQSPTHLIKTRGQQVTLRCSSQSGHNTVSWYQQALGQGPQFIFQYYREEENGRGNFPPRFSGLQFPNYSSELNVNALELDDSALYLCASSLVPVETQYFGPGTRLLVL.

The rearrangement uses TRBV6-1 and TRBJ1-2; 11 bases fit TRBD1. The CDR3 is made up of 17 amino acids. V was clipped by 2 bases and J by 3 bases; unmatched bases: 8. Germline CDR1 reads MNHNS; CDR2 reads SASEGT. CDR3 in amino acids: CASSETGTGGFYYGYTF. The CDR3, as DNA: TGTGCCAGCAGTGAAACCGGGACAGGGGGTTTCTACTATGGCTACACCTTC.

DNA for the CDR3: TGTGCCAGTAGTATTGTGATACAGGGTGCGGAGACCCAGTACTTC. Translating gives CASSIVIQGAETQYF. The chain joins TRBV19 to TRBJ2-5; D perhaps matches TRBD1 (6 bases). Germline CDR1 is LNHDA and CDR2 is SQIVND (reference sequence). Trimming took off 3 bases at V and 5 bases at J, with 16 bases between the two ends. There are 15 residues in the CDR3.

The chain uses TRBV19 and TRBJ2-6; D might be TRBD2 (5 bases). Germline V CDR1 and CDR2: LNHDA, SQIVND (reference sequence). Trimming removed 6 bases at V and 0 bases at J, with 15 bases between. The CDR3 sequence is 17 residues long. The CDR3 loop reads CASRAAGTRSGANVLTF. The CDR3 DNA sequence: TGTGCCAGTAGAGCGGCAGGCACCCGCTCTGGGGCCAACGTCCTGACTTTC.

The chain couples TRBV28 to TRBJ1-2; 8 bases fit TRBD1. The germline V gene has CDR1 MDHEN and CDR2 SYDVKM. The CDR3 contains 13 residues. The J segment lost 4 bases and the V segment lost 6 bases, leaving 4 bases of the junction unmatched. In DNA form, the CDR3 reads TGTGCCAGCAGGACAGGGGATGTCTATGGCTACACCTTC. This gives the protein CASRTGDVYGYTF.

CDR3 coding DNA: TGTGCCAGCAGCTTGGCCTCTAGCGGGAGGGTCTACGAGCAGTACTTC. Protein sequence: CASSLASSGRVYEQYF. This sequence joins TRBV5-4 and TRBJ2-7; 12 bases align to TRBD2. This CDR3 has 16 amino acids. Germline values: CDR1 SGHNT, CDR2 YYREEE (reference sequence). The ends lost 0 bases at V and 3 bases at J; junction bases unmatched: 4.

This clone was counted only a few times. V usage is TRBV9 and J usage is TRBJ2-1, with 8 bases identical to TRBD1. After removal of 4 bases from V and 5 bases from J, the junction contained 8 bases not matched to a gene. This CDR3 has 15 amino acids. The germline V gene has CDR1 SGDLS and CDR2 YYNGEE. This CDR3 is CASSRRTGSNNEQFF. The CDR3 nucleotides are TGTGCCAGCAGCCGTAGGACAGGGAGTAACAATGAGCAGTTCTTC.

This chain joins TRBV28 and TRBJ2-1, with TRBD2 matching 11 bases. The CDR3 sequence is 18 residues long. Germline lookup yields CDR1 MDHEN and CDR2 SYDVKM. V lost 3 bases and J lost 3; bases outside the gene matches: 10. As DNA, the CDR3 is TGTGCCAGCAGTTTGGGACTAGCGGCCTCCCGGATCTACAATGAGCAGTTCTTC. This codes for CASSLGLAASRIYNEQFF. The variable domain in full, completed from reference TRBV28 and TRBJ2-1, reads DVKVTQSSRYLVKRTGEKVFLECVQDMDHENMFWYRQDPGLGLRLIYFSYDVKMKEKGDIPEGYSVSREKKERFSLILESASTNQTSMYLCASSLGLAASRIYNEQFFGPGTRLTVL.

The J gene is TRBJ2-7, the V gene TRBV5-1, with a weak D call TRBD1 (6 bases). The germline V and J ends were trimmed by 0 bases and 3 bases, with 10 bases remaining between them. CDR1 is SGHRS, CDR2 YFSETQ, per germline. This CDR3 has 14 amino acids. The CDR3, as DNA: TGCGCCAGCAGCTTGGCTCAGGGGTTCTACGAGCAGTACTTC. Amino acids: CASSLAQGFYEQYF.

This clone was recorded at least ten times. CDR3 nucleotides: TGCGCCAGCAGCTCAACAGGGGGCGAGGGCACTGAAGCTTTCTTT. Translating gives CASSSTGGEGTEAFF. The chain is built from TRBV5-1 and TRBJ1-1, with TRBD1 matching 9 bases. CDR3 length equals 15 residues. V shed 3 bases, J shed 4 bases, and the junction held 7 bases outside the gene matches. Germline CDR1 SGHRS, CDR2 YFSETQ.

CDR3 loop: CASSLASGAVYNEQFF. The CDR3, as DNA: TGTGCCAGCAGCTTGGCCAGCGGAGCAGTATACAATGAGCAGTTCTTC. This chain uses TRBV5-4 with TRBJ2-1; perhaps TRBD2 as D (5 bases). The CDR3 consists of 16 residues. V lost 0 bases and J lost 4, with 14 bases in between. The germline gives CDR1 SGHNT, CDR2 YYREEE (reference sequence). The variable domain in full, completed from reference TRBV5-4 and TRBJ2-1, reads ETGVTQSPTHLIKTRGQQVTLRCSSQSGHNTVSWYQQALGQGPQFIFQYYREEENGRGNFPPRFSGLQFPNYSSELNVNALELDDSALYLCASSLASGAVYNEQFFGPGTRLTVL.